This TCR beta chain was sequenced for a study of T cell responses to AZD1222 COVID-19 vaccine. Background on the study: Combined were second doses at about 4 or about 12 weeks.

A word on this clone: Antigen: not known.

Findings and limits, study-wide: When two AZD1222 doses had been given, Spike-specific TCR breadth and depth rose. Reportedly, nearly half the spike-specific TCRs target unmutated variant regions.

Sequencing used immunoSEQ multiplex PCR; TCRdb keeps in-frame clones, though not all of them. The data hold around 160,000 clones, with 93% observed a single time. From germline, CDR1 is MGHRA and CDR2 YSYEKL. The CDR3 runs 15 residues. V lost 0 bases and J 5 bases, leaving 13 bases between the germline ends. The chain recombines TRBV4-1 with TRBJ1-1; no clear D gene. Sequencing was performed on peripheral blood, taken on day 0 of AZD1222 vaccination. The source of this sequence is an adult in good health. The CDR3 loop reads CASSQEDLAGTEAFF. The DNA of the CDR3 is TGCGCCAGCAGCCAAGAAGACCTGGCGGGGACTGAAGCTTTCTTT.